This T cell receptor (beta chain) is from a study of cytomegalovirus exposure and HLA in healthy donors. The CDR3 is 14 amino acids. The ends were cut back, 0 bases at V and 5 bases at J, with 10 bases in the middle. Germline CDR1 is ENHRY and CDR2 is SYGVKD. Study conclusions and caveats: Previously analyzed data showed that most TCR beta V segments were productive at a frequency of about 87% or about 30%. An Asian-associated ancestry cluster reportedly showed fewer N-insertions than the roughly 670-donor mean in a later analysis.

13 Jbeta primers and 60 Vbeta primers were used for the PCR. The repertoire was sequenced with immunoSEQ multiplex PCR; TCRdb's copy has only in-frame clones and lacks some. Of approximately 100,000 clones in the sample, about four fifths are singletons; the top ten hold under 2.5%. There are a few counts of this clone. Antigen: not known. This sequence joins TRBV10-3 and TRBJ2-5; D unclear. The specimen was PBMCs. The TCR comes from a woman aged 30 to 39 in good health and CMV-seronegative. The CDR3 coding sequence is TGTGCCATCAGTGAGTCGACTCTGCTGGAGACCCAGTACTTC. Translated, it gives CAISESTLLETQYF.